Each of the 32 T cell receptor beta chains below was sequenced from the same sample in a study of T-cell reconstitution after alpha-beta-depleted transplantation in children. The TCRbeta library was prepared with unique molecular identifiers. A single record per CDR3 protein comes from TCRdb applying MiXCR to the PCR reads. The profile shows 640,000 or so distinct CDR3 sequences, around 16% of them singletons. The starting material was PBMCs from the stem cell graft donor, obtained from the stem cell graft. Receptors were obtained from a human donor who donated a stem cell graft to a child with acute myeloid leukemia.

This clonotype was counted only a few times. CDR3 bases: TGTGCCAGCAGAAGCTTGGGACAGCGCCTTTTGGAGACCCAGTACTTC. This sequence encodes CASRSLGQRLLETQYF. This chain links TRBV13 with TRBJ2-5; 7 nucleotides match TRBD1. This CDR3 region has 16 residues. J was trimmed by 5 bases and V by 6 bases; bases with no gene match: 15. From germline, CDR1 is PRHDT and CDR2 FYEKMQ (reference sequence).

The CDR3 is CASSPTLTPYNSPLHF. The CDR3 DNA follows: TGTGCCAGCAGCCCGACTTTGACCCCCTATAATTCACCCCTCCACTTT. V usage is TRBV7-2 and J usage is TRBJ1-6; unclear D gene. The length of the CDR3 is 16 residues. CDR1 and CDR2 (germline): SGHTA, FQGNSA. The V and J ends lost 5 bases and 2 bases respectively, with 13 bases between them.

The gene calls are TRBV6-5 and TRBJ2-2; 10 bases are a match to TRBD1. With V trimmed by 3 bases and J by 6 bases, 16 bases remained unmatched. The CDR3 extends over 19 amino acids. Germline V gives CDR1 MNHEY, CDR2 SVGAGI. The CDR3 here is CASSYVAWSPGQGSGELFF. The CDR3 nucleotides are TGTGCCAGCAGTTATGTTGCTTGGTCTCCGGGACAGGGGTCCGGGGAGCTGTTTTTT.

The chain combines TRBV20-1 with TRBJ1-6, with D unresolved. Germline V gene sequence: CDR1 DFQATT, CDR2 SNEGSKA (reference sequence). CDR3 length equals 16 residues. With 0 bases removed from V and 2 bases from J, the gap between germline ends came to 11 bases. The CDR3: CSARDSPDAYNSPLHF. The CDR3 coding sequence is TGCAGTGCTAGAGATTCCCCAGACGCCTATAATTCACCCCTCCACTTT.

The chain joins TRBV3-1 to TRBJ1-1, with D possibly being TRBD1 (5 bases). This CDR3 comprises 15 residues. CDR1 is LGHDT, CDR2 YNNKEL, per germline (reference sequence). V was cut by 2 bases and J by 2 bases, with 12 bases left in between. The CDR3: CASSQIAGLNTEAFF. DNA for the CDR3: TGTGCCAGCAGCCAAATAGCGGGGCTAAACACTGAAGCTTTCTTT. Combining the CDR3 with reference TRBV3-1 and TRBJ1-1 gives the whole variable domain DTAVSQTPKYLVTQMGNDKSIKCEQNLGHDTMYWYKQDSKKFLKIMFSYNNKELIINETVPNRFSPKSPDKAHLNLHINSLELGDSAVYFCASSQIAGLNTEAFFGQGTRLTVV.

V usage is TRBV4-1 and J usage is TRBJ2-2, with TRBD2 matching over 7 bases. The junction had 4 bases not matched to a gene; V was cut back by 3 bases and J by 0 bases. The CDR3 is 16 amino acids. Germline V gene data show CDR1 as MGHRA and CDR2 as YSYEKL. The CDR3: CASSQGGLANTGELFF. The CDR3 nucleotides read TGCGCCAGCAGCCAGGGAGGACTAGCGAACACCGGGGAGCTGTTTTTT.

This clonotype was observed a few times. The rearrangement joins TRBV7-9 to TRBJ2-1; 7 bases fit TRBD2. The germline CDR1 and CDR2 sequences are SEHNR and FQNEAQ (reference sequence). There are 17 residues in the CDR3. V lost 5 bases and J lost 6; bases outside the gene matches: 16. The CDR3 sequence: CASSARGWGGTVNEQFF. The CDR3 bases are TGTGCCAGCAGCGCACGAGGGTGGGGGGGGACGGTCAATGAGCAGTTCTTC.

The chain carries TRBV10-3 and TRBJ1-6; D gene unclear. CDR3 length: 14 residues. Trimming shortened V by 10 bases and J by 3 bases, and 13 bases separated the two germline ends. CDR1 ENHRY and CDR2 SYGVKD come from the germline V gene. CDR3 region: CATSEPGYNSPLHF. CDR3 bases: TGTGCCACCTCGGAGCCGGGCTATAATTCACCCCTCCACTTT.

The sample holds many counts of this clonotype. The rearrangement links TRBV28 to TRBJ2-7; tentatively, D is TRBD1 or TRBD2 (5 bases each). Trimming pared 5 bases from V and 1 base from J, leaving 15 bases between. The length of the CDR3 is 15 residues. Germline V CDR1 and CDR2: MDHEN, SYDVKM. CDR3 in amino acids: CASSAQGAGSYEQYV. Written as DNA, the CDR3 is TGTGCCAGCAGTGCTCAGGGAGCCGGGTCCTACGAGCAGTACGTC.

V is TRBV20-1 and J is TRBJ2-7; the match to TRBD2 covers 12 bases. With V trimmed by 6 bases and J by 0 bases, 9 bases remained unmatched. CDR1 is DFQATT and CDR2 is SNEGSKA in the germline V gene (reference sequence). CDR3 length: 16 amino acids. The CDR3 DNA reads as TGCAGTGCCCCGCTAGCGGGGGGGCAATCCTCCTACGAGCAGTACTTC. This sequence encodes CSAPLAGGQSSYEQYF.

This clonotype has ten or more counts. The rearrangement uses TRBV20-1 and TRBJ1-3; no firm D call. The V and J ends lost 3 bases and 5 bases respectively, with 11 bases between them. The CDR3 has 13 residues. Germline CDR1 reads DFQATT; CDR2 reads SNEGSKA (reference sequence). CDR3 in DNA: TGCAGTGCTAGCAAGGGTGATCGAAACACCATATATTTT. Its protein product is CSASKGDRNTIYF.

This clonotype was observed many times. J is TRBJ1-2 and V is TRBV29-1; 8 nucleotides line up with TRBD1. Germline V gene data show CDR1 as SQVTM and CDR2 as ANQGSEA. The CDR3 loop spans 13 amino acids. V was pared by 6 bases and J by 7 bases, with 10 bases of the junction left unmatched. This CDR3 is CSVPWQGATGYTF. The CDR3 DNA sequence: TGCAGCGTCCCCTGGCAGGGGGCTACTGGCTACACCTTC.

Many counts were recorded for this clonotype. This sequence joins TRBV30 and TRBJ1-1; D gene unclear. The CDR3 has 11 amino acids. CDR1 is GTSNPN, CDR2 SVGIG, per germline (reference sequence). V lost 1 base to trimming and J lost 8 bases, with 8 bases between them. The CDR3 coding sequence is TGTGCCTGGAGTGCAGCCTTCGAAGCTTTCTTT. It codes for CAWSAAFEAFF.

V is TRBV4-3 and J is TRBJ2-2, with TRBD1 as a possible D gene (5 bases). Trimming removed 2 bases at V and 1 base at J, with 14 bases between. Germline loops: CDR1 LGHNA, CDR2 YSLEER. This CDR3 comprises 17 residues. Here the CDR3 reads CASSQPPDRLNTGELFF. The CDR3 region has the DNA TGCGCCAGCAGCCAACCACCCGACAGACTGAACACCGGGGAGCTGTTTTTT.

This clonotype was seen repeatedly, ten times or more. The CDR3 nucleotides read TGTGCCAGCAGTGACCGGCGGGCGGGCGACGATACGCAGTATTTT. Translation gives CASSDRRAGDDTQYF. The chain uses TRBV6-1 and TRBJ2-3; tentatively, D is TRBD2 (5 bases). There are 15 residues in the CDR3. From germline, CDR1 is MNHNS and CDR2 SASEGT. Trimming stripped 3 bases from V and 6 bases from J, with 16 bases between.

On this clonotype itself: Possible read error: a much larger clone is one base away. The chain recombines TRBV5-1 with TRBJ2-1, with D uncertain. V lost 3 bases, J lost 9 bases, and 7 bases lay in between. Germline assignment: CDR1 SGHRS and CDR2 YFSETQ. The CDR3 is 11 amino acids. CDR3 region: CASSWNSEQFF. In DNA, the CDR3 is TGCGCCAGCAGCTGGAATAGTGAGCAGTTCTTC.

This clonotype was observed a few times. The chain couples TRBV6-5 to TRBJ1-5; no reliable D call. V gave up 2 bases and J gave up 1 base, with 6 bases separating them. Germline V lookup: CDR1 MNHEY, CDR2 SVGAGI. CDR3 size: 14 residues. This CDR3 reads CASSYKGSNQPQHF. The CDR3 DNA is TGTGCCAGCAGTTACAAGGGAAGCAATCAGCCCCAGCATTTT.

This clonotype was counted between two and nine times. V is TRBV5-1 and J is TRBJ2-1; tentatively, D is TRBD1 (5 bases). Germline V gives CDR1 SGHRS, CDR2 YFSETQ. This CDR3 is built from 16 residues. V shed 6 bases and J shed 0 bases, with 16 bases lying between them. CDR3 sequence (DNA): TGCGCCAGCACCGAATGGGGCACCGCCTCCTACAATGAGCAGTTCTTC. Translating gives CASTEWGTASYNEQFF.

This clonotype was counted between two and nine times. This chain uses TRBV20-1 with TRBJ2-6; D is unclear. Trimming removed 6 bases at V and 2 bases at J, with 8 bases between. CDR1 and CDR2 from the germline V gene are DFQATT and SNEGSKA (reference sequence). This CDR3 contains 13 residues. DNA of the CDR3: TGCAGTGCCAGTGATCCTGGGGCCAACGTCCTGACTTTC. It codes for CSASDPGANVLTF.

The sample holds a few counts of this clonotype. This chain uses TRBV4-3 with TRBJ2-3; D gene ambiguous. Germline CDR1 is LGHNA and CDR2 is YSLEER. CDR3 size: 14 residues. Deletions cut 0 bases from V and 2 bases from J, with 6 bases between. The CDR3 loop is CASSQDDPTDTQYF. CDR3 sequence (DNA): TGCGCCAGCAGCCAAGATGACCCCACAGATACGCAGTATTTT.

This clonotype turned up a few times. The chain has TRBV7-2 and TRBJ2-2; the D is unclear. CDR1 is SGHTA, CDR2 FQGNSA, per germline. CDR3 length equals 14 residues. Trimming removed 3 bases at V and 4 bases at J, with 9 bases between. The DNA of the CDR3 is TGTGCCAGCAGCTTCCCGCCCGGCACCGGGGAGCTGTTTTTT. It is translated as CASSFPPGTGELFF.

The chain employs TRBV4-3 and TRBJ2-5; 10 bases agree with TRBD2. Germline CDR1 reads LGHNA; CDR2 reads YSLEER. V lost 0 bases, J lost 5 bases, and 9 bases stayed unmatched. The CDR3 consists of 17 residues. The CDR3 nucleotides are TGCGCCAGCAGCCAAGATCATAGCGGGGGGCCCGGCGAGACCCAGTACTTC. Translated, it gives CASSQDHSGGPGETQYF.

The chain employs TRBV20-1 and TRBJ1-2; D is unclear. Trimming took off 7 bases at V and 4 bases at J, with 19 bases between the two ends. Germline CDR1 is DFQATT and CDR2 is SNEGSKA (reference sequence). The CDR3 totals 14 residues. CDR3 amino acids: CSVPPNAAAYGYTF. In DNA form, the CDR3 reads TGCAGTGTCCCCCCAAACGCGGCCGCCTATGGCTACACCTTC.

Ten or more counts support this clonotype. The DNA for the CDR3 is TGCAGTGCTAGCCCCTATGACAACACTGAAGCTTTCTTT. As protein: CSASPYDNTEAFF. The chain links TRBV20-1 to TRBJ1-1; no definite D call. The CDR3 contains 13 residues. Between the trimmed V and J ends, which lost 3 bases and 2 bases, there was a span of 10 bases. Germline loops: CDR1 DFQATT, CDR2 SNEGSKA (reference sequence).

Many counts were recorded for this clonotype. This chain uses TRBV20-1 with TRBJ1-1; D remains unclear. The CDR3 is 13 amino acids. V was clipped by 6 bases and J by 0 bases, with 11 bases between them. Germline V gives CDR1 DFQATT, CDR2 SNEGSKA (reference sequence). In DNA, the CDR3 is TGCAGTGCCCGCCCCGACATGAACACTGAAGCTTTCTTT. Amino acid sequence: CSARPDMNTEAFF.

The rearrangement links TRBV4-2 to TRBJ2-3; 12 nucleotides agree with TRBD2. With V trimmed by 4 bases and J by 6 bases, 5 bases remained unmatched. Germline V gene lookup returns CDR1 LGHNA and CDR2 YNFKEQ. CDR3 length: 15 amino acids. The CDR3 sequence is CASSPSGGAWDTQYF. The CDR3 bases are TGTGCCAGCAGCCCTAGCGGGGGGGCCTGGGATACGCAGTATTTT.

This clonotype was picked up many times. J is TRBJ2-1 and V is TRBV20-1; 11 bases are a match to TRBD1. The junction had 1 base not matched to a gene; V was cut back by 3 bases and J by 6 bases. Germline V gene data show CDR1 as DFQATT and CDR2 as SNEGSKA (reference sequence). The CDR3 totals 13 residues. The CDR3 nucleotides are TGCAGTGCTAGGGGGACAGGGGGCAATGAGCAGTTCTTC. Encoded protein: CSARGTGGNEQFF.

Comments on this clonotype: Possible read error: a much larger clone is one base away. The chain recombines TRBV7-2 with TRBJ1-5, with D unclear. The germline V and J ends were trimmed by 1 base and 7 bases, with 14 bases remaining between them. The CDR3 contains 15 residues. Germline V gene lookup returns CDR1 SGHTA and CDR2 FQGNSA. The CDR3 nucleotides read TGTGCCAGCAGCTTAGAAAGTAGGGTTAGACAGCCCCAGCATTTT. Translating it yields CASSLESRVRQPQHF.

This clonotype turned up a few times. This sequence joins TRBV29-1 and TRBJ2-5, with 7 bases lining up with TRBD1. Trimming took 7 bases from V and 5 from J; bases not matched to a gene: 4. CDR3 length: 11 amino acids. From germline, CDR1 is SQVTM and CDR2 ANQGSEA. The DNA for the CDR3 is TGCAGCGGAGGACAGGCGGAGACCCAGTACTTC. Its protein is CSGGQAETQYF.

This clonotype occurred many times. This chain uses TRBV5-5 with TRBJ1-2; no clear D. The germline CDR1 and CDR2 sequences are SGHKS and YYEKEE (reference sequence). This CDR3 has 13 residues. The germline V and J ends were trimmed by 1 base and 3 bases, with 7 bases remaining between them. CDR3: CASSLSGDYGYTF. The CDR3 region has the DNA TGTGCCAGCAGCTTGTCAGGTGACTATGGCTACACCTTC.

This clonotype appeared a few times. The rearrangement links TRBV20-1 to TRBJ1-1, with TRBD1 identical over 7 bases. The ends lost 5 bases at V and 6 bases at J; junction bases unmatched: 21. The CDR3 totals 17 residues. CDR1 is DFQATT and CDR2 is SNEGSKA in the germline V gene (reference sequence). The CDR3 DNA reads TGCAGTGCTCCAGCCGGGACAGCTTCCGCCGGGGGCCCTGAAGCTTTCTTT. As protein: CSAPAGTASAGGPEAFF.

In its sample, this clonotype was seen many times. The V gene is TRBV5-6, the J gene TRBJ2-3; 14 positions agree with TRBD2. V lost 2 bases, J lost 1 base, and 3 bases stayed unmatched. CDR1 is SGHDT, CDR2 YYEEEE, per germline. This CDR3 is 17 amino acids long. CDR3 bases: TGTGCCAGCAGCTTCAAGACTAGCGGGGGGGGCACAGATACGCAGTATTTT. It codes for CASSFKTSGGGTDTQYF.